Presented here are 26 T cell receptor beta chains from one specimen sequenced in a study of blood T cell repertoires in COVID-19. Using immunoSEQ multiplex PCR, the repertoire was profiled, and TCRdb retains in-frame clones only, with some absent. Of 90,000 to 150,000 clones listed, 80% to 90% are singletons. Input material: peripheral blood. These receptors were obtained from a man between 65 and 85 years old with active or convalescent COVID-19.

The chain uses TRBV6-5 and TRBJ1-1; weak D call: TRBD1 (6 bases). CDR3 length: 13 amino acids. V was clipped by 4 bases and J by 5 bases, with 11 bases between them. Germline V gene lookup returns CDR1 MNHEY and CDR2 SVGAGI. CDR3 region: CASSFGGRTEAFF. The CDR3 region has the DNA TGTGCCAGCAGTTTCGGGGGGCGTACTGAAGCTTTCTTT.

The V call is TRBV18, the J call TRBJ2-5; TRBD2 aligns across 10 bases. This CDR3 has 16 residues. Germline-derived CDR1 and CDR2 are KGHSH and LQKENI. After removal of 6 bases from V and 5 bases from J, the junction contained 12 bases not matched to a gene. CDR3: CASSPMTSGSAETQYF. The CDR3 DNA is TGTGCCAGCTCTCCAATGACTAGCGGGTCGGCGGAGACCCAGTACTTC.

The gene calls are TRBV5-1 and TRBJ2-7, with 11 nucleotides matching TRBD2. The CDR3 is 15 amino acids. CDR1 SGHRS and CDR2 YFSETQ come from the germline V gene. The V gene end was trimmed by 3 bases and the J gene end by 6 bases; junction bases not matched to a gene: 8. The chain's CDR3 is CASSWALAGEAEQYF. CDR3 nucleotides: TGCGCCAGCAGCTGGGCACTAGCGGGAGAAGCCGAGCAGTACTTC.

This clone is medium-sized (0.01 to 0.1%). The chain couples TRBV25-1 to TRBJ1-1; possibly TRBD1 for D (6 bases). The V gene lost 4 bases and the J gene lost 0 bases, with 12 bases spanning the gap. This CDR3 has 15 amino acids. Germline CDR1 reads MGHDK; CDR2 reads SYGVNS. Here the CDR3 DNA reads TGTGCCAGCAGTGGCCCTAACAGGGTGAACACTGAAGCTTTCTTT. This gives the protein CASSGPNRVNTEAFF.

The genes are TRBV5-1 and TRBJ2-2; D not resolved. The CDR3 has 16 residues. Germline V CDR1 and CDR2: SGHRS, YFSETQ. V was pared by 4 bases and J by 2 bases, with 15 bases between. The DNA for the CDR3 is TGCGCCAGCAGCGGAACTTTAGAGGTCAACACCGGGGAGCTGTTTTTT. It yields the protein CASSGTLEVNTGELFF. The full variable domain, rest sourced from reference TRBV5-1 and TRBJ2-2, is KAGVTQTPRYLIKTRGQQVTLSCSPISGHRSVSWYQQTPGQGLQFLFEYFSETQRNKGNFPGRFSGRQFSNSRSEMNVSTLELGDSALYLCASSGTLEVNTGELFFGEGSRLTVL.

This chain links TRBV6-1 with TRBJ1-2, with 9 bases fitting TRBD1. The J segment lost 7 bases and the V segment lost 3 bases, leaving 3 bases of the junction unmatched. Germline V gene sequence: CDR1 MNHNS, CDR2 SASEGT. This CDR3 region has 13 residues. The CDR3 nucleotides read TGTGCCAGCAGTGAGGGACAGGGCCTTGGCTACACCTTC. It encodes CASSEGQGLGYTF.

This clone showed up many times. The genes are TRBV7-9 and TRBJ1-4; no reliable D call. Trimming removed 1 base from V and 5 bases from J, with 11 bases in between. The CDR3 runs to 15 residues. Germline V lookup: CDR1 SEHNR, CDR2 FQNEAQ (reference sequence). CDR3 in DNA: TGTGCCAGCAGCTTAGGGGCCCACGAAAATGAAAAACTGTTTTTT. The encoded protein is CASSLGAHENEKLFF.

The chain has TRBV5-6 and TRBJ2-5; possible D gene TRBD1, 6 bases. Germline CDR1 is SGHDT and CDR2 is YYEEEE. The ends were cut back, 3 bases at V and 1 base at J, with 10 bases in the middle. The CDR3 has 14 amino acids. The CDR3 DNA sequence: TGTGCCAGCAGCTCGGACAGATTCCAAGAGACCCAGTACTTC. Translated, it gives CASSSDRFQETQYF. Full variable domain (remainder filled in from reference TRBV5-6 and TRBJ2-5): DAGVTQSPTHLIKTRGQQVTLRCSPKSGHDTVSWYQQALGQGPQFIFQYYEEEERQRGNFPDRFSGHQFPNYSSELNVNALLLGDSALYLCASSSDRFQETQYFGPGTRLLVL.

V gene TRBV11-3 combines with J gene TRBJ2-7; weak D call: TRBD1 (6 bases). There are 15 residues in the CDR3. Trimming pared 3 bases from V and 0 bases from J, leaving 12 bases between. Germline V CDR1 and CDR2: SGHNT, YENEEA. The CDR3: CASSLPQGSSYEQYF. CDR3 DNA: TGTGCCAGCAGCTTGCCCCAGGGGAGCTCCTACGAGCAGTACTTC.

The chain combines TRBV2 with TRBJ1-2, with D possibly TRBD1 on 6 matching bases. Germline CDR1 SNHLY, CDR2 FYNNEI. Trimming took 2 bases from V and 8 from J, leaving 12 bases between them. The CDR3 is 13 amino acids. In nucleotides, the CDR3 is TGTGCCAGCAGTGAACAGGGGACGGGAGGCTACACCTTC. It is translated as CASSEQGTGGYTF. The complete variable domain, with remaining parts taken from reference TRBV2 and TRBJ1-2, reads EPEVTQTPSHQVTQMGQEVILRCVPISNHLYFYWYRQILGQKVEFLVSFYNNEISEKSEIFDDQFSVERPDGSNFTLKIRSTKLEDSAMYFCASSEQGTGGYTFGSGTRLTVV.

This clone was counted between two and nine times. The rearrangement joins TRBV10-3 to TRBJ1-6; D may be TRBD1 (5 bases). V was pared by 2 bases and J by 8 bases, with 13 bases between. The germline gives CDR1 ENHRY, CDR2 SYGVKD. The CDR3 consists of 15 residues. CDR3 coding DNA: TGTGCCATCAGTGAGACGATCCCGGGGGATTCACCCCTCCACTTT. Its translation is CAISETIPGDSPLHF.

This chain joins TRBV15 and TRBJ2-1, with D uncertain. V lost 1 base, J lost 4 bases, and 5 bases lay in between. From germline, CDR1 is LNHNV and CDR2 YYDKDF (reference sequence). The CDR3 is 13 amino acids. CDR3 region: CATSRGEYNEQFF. As DNA, the CDR3 is TGTGCCACCAGCAGAGGAGAGTACAATGAGCAGTTCTTC.

J is TRBJ2-7 and V is TRBV27; D is ambiguous. CDR3 length: 12 amino acids. Trimming took off 3 bases at V and 4 bases at J, with 7 bases between the two ends. CDR1 and CDR2 (germline): MNHEY, SMNVEV (reference sequence). CDR3 sequence: CASSFTGYEQYF. The CDR3 DNA follows: TGTGCCAGCAGTTTCACCGGTTACGAGCAGTACTTC.

The chain carries TRBV4-2 and TRBJ1-3; D gene uncertain. The V gene lost 0 bases and the J gene lost 4 bases, with 10 bases spanning the gap. The germline V gene has CDR1 LGHNA and CDR2 YNFKEQ. The CDR3 consists of 15 residues. CDR3 sequence: CASSQDQKQGNTIYF. The DNA for the CDR3 is TGTGCCAGCAGCCAAGATCAGAAACAGGGAAACACCATATATTTT.

The V and J genes are TRBV5-3 and TRBJ2-3; 10 bases align to TRBD2. TRBV5-3 counts as an open reading frame of uncertain function. V was pared by 3 bases and J by 6 bases, with 10 bases of the junction left unmatched. The CDR3 is 16 amino acids. In DNA form, the CDR3 reads TGTGCCAGAAGCTCTCGTCCTAGCGGGAGACCGGATACGCAGTATTTT. This codes for CARSSRPSGRPDTQYF.

The V call is TRBV1, the J call TRBJ2-2; TRBD2, as called in the table, went unchecked against the DNA. TRBV1 is recorded as a pseudogene. The CDR3 covers 17 residues. DNA for the CDR3: TGCACCAGCAGCCATGTGACTAGCGGGAGGGTAACCGGGGAGCTGTTTTTT. Amino acid sequence: CTSSHVTSGRVTGELFF.

In this sample, this clone turned up a few times. The CDR3 region has the DNA TGTGCCAGCAGCTTAGGGGGGGAGCAGCCCCAGCATTTT. This encodes CASSLGGEQPQHF. The V and J genes are TRBV11-2 and TRBJ1-5; D is possibly TRBD1 (5 bases). CDR3 length: 13 residues. Trimming took 1 base from V and 7 from J, leaving 8 bases between them. The germline V gene encodes CDR1 SGHAT and CDR2 FQNNGV.

The CDR3 nucleotides are TGTGCCAGCAGCTACCACCGGGACAGGGGCCTGGGGATTAACACCGGGGAGCTGTTTTTT. Translation: CASSYHRDRGLGINTGELFF. The chain has TRBV2 and TRBJ2-2; 10 nucleotides line up with TRBD1. The CDR3 sequence is 20 residues long. The germline V gene has CDR1 SNHLY and CDR2 FYNNEI. J gave up 2 bases and V 6 bases, and 18 bases lay outside the gene matches.

The J gene is TRBJ2-7, the V gene TRBV28, with TRBD1 as a possible D gene (5 bases). Germline loops: CDR1 MDHEN, CDR2 SYDVKM. The CDR3 contains 14 residues. V dropped 6 bases and J dropped 3 bases, with 15 bases sitting between them. The CDR3: CASRRMQGFYEQYF. The CDR3 DNA follows: TGTGCCAGCAGACGTATGCAGGGATTCTACGAGCAGTACTTC.

The rearrangement links TRBV6-5 to TRBJ1-5; 7 nucleotides match TRBD1. Germline V lookup: CDR1 MNHEY, CDR2 SVGAGI. Losses at the gene ends were 6 bases for V and 3 bases for J; bases not matched to a gene: 5. The CDR3 runs 14 residues. CDR3 region: CASSLGQYNQPQHF. In DNA, the CDR3 is TGTGCCAGCAGCCTGGGACAGTACAATCAGCCCCAGCATTTT.

The chain recombines TRBV28 with TRBJ2-2, with 10 bases aligning to TRBD1. The CDR3 length is 15 residues. Germline V gene data show CDR1 as MDHEN and CDR2 as SYDVKM. The V gene end was trimmed by 8 bases and the J gene end by 7 bases; junction bases not matched to a gene: 10. The DNA of the CDR3 is TGTGCCAGCGGACACGGGACAGGGGTGGGCGGGGAGCTGTTTTTT. Protein: CASGHGTGVGGELFF.

The chain employs TRBV7-9 and TRBJ1-2, with D uncertain. V was clipped by 3 bases and J by 8 bases, with 19 bases between them. Germline values: CDR1 SEHNR, CDR2 FQNEAQ (reference sequence). The CDR3 runs 15 residues. In DNA, the CDR3 is TGTGCCAGCAGCTTCTCCGGGGTAAAGGTGGACGGCTACACCTTC. It specifies CASSFSGVKVDGYTF.

The rearrangement uses TRBV25-1 and TRBJ1-4; D gene ambiguous. This CDR3 spans 14 amino acids. The V end was cut by 4 bases, the J end by 8 bases, with 14 bases between. The germline V gene encodes CDR1 MGHDK and CDR2 SYGVNS. The CDR3 loop reads CASSVDGVGEKLFF. The DNA of the CDR3 is TGTGCCAGCAGTGTGGACGGGGTGGGGGAAAAACTGTTTTTT.

Of note for this clone: In the same sample, other DNA sequences code for this CDR3. The chain links TRBV28 to TRBJ1-5; 8 bases agree with TRBD1. The CDR3 length is 14 residues. The J segment lost 2 bases and the V segment lost 6 bases, leaving 3 bases of the junction unmatched. The germline CDR1 and CDR2 sequences are MDHEN and SYDVKM. The CDR3 sequence: CASRPGQGNQPQHF. The CDR3 DNA sequence: TGTGCCAGCAGGCCGGGACAGGGCAATCAGCCCCAGCATTTT.

V usage is TRBV2 and J usage is TRBJ2-5, with TRBD1 as a possible D gene (6 bases). The CDR3 covers 15 residues. V lost 6 bases to trimming and J lost 1 base, with 15 bases between them. Germline CDR1 reads SNHLY; CDR2 reads FYNNEI. CDR3 DNA sequence: TGTGCCAGCAGCTACAGGGAAGCCACCCAAGAGACCCAGTACTTC. This sequence encodes CASSYREATQETQYF. Together with reference TRBV2 and TRBJ2-5, the CDR3 gives the full variable domain: EPEVTQTPSHQVTQMGQEVILRCVPISNHLYFYWYRQILGQKVEFLVSFYNNEISEKSEIFDDQFSVERPDGSNFTLKIRSTKLEDSAMYFCASSYREATQETQYFGPGTRLLVL.

This chain joins TRBV28 and TRBJ1-2, with 11 nucleotides matching TRBD1. Germline V CDR1 and CDR2: MDHEN, SYDVKM. The CDR3 sequence is 13 residues long. The junction had 7 bases not matched to a gene; V was cut back by 6 bases and J by 10 bases. This CDR3 reads CASRRPGQGDYTF. CDR3 DNA: TGTGCCAGCAGGCGCCCGGGACAGGGGGACTACACCTTC.